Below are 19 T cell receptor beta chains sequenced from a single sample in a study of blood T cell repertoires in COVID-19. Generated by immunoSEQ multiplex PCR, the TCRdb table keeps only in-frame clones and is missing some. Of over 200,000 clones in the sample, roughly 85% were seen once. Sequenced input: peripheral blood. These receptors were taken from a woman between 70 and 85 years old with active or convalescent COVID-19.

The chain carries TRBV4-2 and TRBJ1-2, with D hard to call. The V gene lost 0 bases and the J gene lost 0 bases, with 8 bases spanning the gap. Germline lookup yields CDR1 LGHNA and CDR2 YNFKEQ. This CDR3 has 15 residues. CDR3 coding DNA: TGTGCCAGCAGCCAAGATCCCCTAGCTAACTATGGCTACACCTTC. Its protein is CASSQDPLANYGYTF.

The CDR3 here is CASRDSPDFYGYTF. DNA for the CDR3: TGTGCCAGCAGGGACAGCCCGGATTTCTATGGCTACACCTTC. V and J are TRBV6-1 and TRBJ1-2; possible D gene TRBD1, 6 bases. Trimming took off 6 bases at V and 4 bases at J, with 15 bases between the two ends. CDR3 length: 14 residues. Germline V CDR1 and CDR2: MNHNS, SASEGT.

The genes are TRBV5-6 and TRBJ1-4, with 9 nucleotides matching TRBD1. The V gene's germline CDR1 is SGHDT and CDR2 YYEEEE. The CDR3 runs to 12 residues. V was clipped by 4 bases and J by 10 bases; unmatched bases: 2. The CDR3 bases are TGTGCCAGCAGCGGGACAGGGCCAAAACTGTTTTTT. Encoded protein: CASSGTGPKLFF.

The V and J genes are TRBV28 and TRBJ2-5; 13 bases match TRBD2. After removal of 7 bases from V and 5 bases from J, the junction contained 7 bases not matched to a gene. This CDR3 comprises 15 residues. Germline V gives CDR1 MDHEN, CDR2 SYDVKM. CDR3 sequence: CASTRLAGGGETQYF. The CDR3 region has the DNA TGTGCCAGCACCAGACTAGCGGGGGGTGGTGAGACCCAGTACTTC. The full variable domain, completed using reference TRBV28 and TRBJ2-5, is DVKVTQSSRYLVKRTGEKVFLECVQDMDHENMFWYRQDPGLGLRLIYFSYDVKMKEKGDIPEGYSVSREKKERFSLILESASTNQTSMYLCASTRLAGGGETQYFGPGTRLLVL.

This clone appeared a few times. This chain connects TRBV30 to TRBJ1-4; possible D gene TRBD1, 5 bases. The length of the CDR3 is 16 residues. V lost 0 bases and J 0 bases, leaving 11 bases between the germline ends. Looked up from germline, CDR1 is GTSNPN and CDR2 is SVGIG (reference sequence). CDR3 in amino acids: CAWSVPGGATNEKLFF. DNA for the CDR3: TGTGCCTGGAGTGTACCGGGAGGGGCAACTAATGAAAAACTGTTTTTT.

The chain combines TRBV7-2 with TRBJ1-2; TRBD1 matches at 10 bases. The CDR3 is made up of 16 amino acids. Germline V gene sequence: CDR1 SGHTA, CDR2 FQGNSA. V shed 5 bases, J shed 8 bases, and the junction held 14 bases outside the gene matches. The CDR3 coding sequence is TGTGCCAGCAGCATAGACAGGGGGCTATCTCGGGAGGGCTACACCTTC. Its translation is CASSIDRGLSREGYTF.

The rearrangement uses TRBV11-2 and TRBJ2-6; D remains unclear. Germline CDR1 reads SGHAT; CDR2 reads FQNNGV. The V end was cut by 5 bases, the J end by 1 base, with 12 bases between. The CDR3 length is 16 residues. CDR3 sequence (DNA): TGTGCCAGCAGCCCTGAGAGTGCGTCTGGGGCCAACGTCCTGACTTTC. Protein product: CASSPESASGANVLTF.

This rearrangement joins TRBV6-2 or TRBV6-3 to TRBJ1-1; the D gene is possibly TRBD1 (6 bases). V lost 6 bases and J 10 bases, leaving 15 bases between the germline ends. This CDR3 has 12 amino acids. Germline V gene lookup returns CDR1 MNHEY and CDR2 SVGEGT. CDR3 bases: TGTGCCAGCAGCGCCTCAGGGGTAGTAGCTTTCTTT. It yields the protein CASSASGVVAFF.

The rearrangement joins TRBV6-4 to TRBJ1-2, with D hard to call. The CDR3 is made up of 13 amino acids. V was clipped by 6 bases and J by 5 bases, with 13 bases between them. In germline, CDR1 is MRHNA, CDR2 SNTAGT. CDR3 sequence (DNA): TGTGCCAGCAGCCAGTTCGGGGAGTATGGCTACACCTTC. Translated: CASSQFGEYGYTF.

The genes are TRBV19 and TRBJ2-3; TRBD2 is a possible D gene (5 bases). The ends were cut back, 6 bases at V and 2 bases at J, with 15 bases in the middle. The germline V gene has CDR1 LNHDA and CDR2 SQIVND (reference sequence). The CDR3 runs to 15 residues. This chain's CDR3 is CASRTLEAPTDTQYF. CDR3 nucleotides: TGTGCCAGTAGGACACTAGAGGCCCCCACAGATACGCAGTATTTT. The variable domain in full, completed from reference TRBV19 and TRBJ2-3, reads DGGITQSPKYLFRKEGQNVTLSCEQNLNHDAMYWYRQDPGQGLRLIYYSQIVNDFQKGDIAEGYSVSREKKESFPLTVTSAQKNPTAFYLCASRTLEAPTDTQYFGPGTRLTVL.

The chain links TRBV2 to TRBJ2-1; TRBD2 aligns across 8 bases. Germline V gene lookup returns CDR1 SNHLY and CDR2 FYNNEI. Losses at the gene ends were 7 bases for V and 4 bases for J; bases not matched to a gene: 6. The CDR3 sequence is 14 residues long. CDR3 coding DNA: TGTGCCAGCATAGAACTAGCGGTTTACAATGAGCAGTTCTTC. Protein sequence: CASIELAVYNEQFF.

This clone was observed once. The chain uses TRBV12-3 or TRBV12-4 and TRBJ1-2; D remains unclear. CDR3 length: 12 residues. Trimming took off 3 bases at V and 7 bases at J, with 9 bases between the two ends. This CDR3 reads CASSFSGSGYTF. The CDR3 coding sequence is TGTGCCAGCAGTTTTTCAGGATCTGGCTACACCTTC.

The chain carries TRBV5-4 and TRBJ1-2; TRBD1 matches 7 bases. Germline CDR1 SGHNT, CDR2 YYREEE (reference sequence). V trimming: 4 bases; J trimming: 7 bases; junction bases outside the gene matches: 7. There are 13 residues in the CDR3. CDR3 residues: CASSAGQIFGYTF. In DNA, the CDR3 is TGTGCCAGCAGCGCGGGACAGATTTTTGGCTACACCTTC.

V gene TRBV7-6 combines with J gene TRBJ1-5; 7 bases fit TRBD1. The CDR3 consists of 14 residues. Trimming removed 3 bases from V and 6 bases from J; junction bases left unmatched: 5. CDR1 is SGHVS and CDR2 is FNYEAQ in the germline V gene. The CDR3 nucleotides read TGTGCCAGCAGCTTCGACAGGGACCTTCAGCCCCAGCATTTT. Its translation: CASSFDRDLQPQHF.

For the CDR3, the DNA is TGTGCCAGCAGTGCACAGCTTCAGCCCCAGCATTTT. Its translation is CASSAQLQPQHF. V gene TRBV2 combines with J gene TRBJ1-5; D unclear. The V gene lost 4 bases and the J gene lost 6 bases, with 7 bases spanning the gap. The CDR3 consists of 12 residues. The germline V gene has CDR1 SNHLY and CDR2 FYNNEI.

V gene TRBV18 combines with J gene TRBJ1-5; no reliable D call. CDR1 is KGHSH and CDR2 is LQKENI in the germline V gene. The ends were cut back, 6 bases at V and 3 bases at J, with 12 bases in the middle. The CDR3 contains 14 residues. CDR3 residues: CASSETGNNQPQHF. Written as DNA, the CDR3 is TGTGCCAGCTCGGAAACCGGGAACAATCAGCCCCAGCATTTT.

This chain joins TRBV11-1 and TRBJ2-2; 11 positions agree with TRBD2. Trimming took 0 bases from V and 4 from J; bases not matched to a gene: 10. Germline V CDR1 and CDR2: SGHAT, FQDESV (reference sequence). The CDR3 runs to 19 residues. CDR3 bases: TGTGCCAGCAGCTTAGCGAGAGTTCGGCTAGCGGGGGGCACCGGGGAGCTGTTTTTT. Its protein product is CASSLARVRLAGGTGELFF.

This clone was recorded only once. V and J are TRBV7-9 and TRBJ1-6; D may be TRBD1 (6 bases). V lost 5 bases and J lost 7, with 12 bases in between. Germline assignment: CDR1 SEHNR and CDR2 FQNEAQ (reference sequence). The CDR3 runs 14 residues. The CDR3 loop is CASSRTDQNSPLHF. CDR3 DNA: TGTGCCAGCAGCCGGACAGACCAGAATTCACCCCTCCACTTT.

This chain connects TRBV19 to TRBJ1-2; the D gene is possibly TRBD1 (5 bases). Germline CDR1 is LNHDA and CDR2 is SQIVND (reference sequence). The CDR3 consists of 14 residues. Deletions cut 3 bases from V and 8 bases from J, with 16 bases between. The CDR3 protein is CASSIPGDPGGYTF. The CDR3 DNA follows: TGTGCCAGTAGTATCCCGGGGGACCCGGGGGGCTACACCTTC.